One T cell receptor (beta chain) is described in this entry. No antigen is known for it. This entry comes from a study of T cells in narcolepsy. Broader study findings: Blood of same and different patients, but not healthy controls, reportedly held recurring autoreactive clonotypes. HCRT-specific and TRIB2-specific autoreactive clonotypes appeared among same-patient CSF and blood CD4+ clonotypes.

Using immunoSEQ multiplex PCR, the repertoire was profiled, and TCRdb retains in-frame clones only, with some absent. Here the sample spans about 30,000 clones, 80% to 90% being singletons. The sample consisted of CD45RA- memory CD4+ T cells from PBMCs. This receptor was taken from a human donor with narcolepsy.

The CDR3 here is CASSDVDSYNEQFF. DNA for the CDR3: TGTGCCAGCAGTGATGTTGACTCCTACAATGAGCAGTTCTTC. The V gene is TRBV25-1, the J gene TRBJ2-1; no definite D call. The CDR3 runs to 14 residues. V dropped 3 bases and J dropped 0 bases, with 6 bases sitting between them. CDR1 is MGHDK and CDR2 is SYGVNS in the germline V gene.